The source of this TCR beta chain is a study of T-cell reconstitution after alpha-beta-depleted transplantation in children. This clonotype has ten or more counts. The CDR3 is made up of 14 amino acids. Looked up from germline, CDR1 is MNHEY and CDR2 is SMNVEV (reference sequence). V was trimmed by 3 bases and J by 4 bases, leaving 13 bases between them. Construction of the TCRbeta library involved unique molecular identifiers. TCRdb redid the calling of the PCR reads with MiXCR, one entry per CDR3 protein. The sample has hundreds of thousands of distinct CDR3 sequences; 10% to 13% are singletons. The chain combines TRBV27 with TRBJ2-7; D perhaps matches TRBD2 (6 bases). The source was PBMCs, collected before TCRalphabeta/CD19-depleted stem cell transplant. This sequence was found in a child aged 2-15 years with inherited bone marrow failure, due to receive a stem cell transplant. DNA of the CDR3: TGTGCCAGCAGTTTCGCCGGGGGAGTTTACGAGCAGTACTTC. It specifies CASSFAGGVYEQYF.